The subject of this entry is one T cell receptor (beta chain). This clonotype was observed a few times. Its specific antigen is unknown. No qualities accompany the bases; no much larger clone lies one base away. The data derive from a study of blood T cells in healthy people across ages (dated by TCRdb to 2014 to 2015). As for the study more broadly: Template switching captured roughly one uniquely barcoded TCR beta cDNA molecule per two T cells in model experiments. Using deep sequencing normalized with unique cDNA molecular identifiers, the study measured how TCR beta repertoire diversity changes with age. For two donors (one aged 18 to 30 and one aged 80 or older), the study analyzed two additional independent replicas of 1 million unique cDNA reads from the same blood draw. The donors were split into four age groups: young (average around 17 years), middle-aged (around 37), aged (over 55) and long-lived (approximately 80). Donors of different ages were randomly distributed across sequencing lanes to avoid experimental bias. Broader findings and caveats from the paper: Observed TCR beta diversity per million T cells fell roughly linearly with age, and a significant reduction was already apparent by age roughly 40. Bulk unsorted PBMC profiling prevented conclusive comparison of naive and antigen-experienced compartments. Because donor CMV infection status was unknown, age-related changes in expanded clonotypes were potentially confounded. Compared with the aged group, the long-lived group had more naive CD4+ T cells, fewer expanded clones and increased TCR diversity, a pattern suggesting age selection. There was a strong correlation between observed TCR beta diversity and the percentage of naive T cells measured by flow cytometry. Total diversity estimates from one million sequenced T cells were considered lower bounds and underestimates.

Measured from the cysteine to the phenylalanine, the CDR3 is 16 residues long. The entry retains the CDR3 DNA only, 48 bases that are in frame from base 1. Taken from the germline V gene (reference sequence), the CDR1 and CDR2 loops are SEHNR and FQNEAQ. Cut back by 4 bases and 3 bases, the V and J ends lie 17 bases apart. Library generation was performed with 5' RACE. The run used an Illumina HiSeq 2500. A second roughly 7 to 11 cycle PCR used a sample-barcoded 5' primer and a J-beta primer mix. Each TCR beta cDNA molecule received a unique molecular identifier from a template-switch 5' adaptor carrying 12 random nucleotides. Each sample yielded at least 2.5 million CDR3-containing paired-end reads. The Mint cDNA synthesis kit, primed by a TRBC-specific oligonucleotide, was used to synthesize first-strand cDNA from all RNA. Following uracil-DNA glycosylase treatment, a first 18-cycle PCR with universal primers M1SS and BC2_uni_R was performed on all cDNA. The study's own analysis went as follows. Normalization of each sample was performed by random selection of 1 million high-quality reads, each carrying a distinct molecular identifier. Instead of being binned into consensus sequences, reads with shared molecular identifiers were discarded. MiTCR, run with a Q25 quality threshold and the strictest error-elimination algorithm, handled CDR3 identification, clonotype clustering and error correction. A nonparametric unseen species model with Euler transformation was used to estimate lower-bound total TCR beta diversity. The raw public data were reprocessed by TCRdb itself: fastp quality trimming at Q25, MiXCR clonotype calling, in-frame beta chains only. Rows are unified per CDR3 protein, each entry keeping the most common DNA and genes. The V and J calls shown here were made by TCRdb, not taken from the authors' results. Counted in this sample were approximately 880,000 distinct CDR3 sequences; about 44% of them appeared once. The ten largest clones add up to under 15% of the sample.

Donors were approximately 42 systemically healthy Caucasian individuals from Russia aged roughly 6 to 100 years. Ten milliliters of peripheral blood were drawn from each donor into EDTA-treated Vacutainer tubes. Ficoll-Paque density-gradient centrifugation was used to isolate PBMCs, with at least 7 million per sample. Total RNA was extracted from PBMCs with Trizol reagent, with at least 5.5 micrograms obtained per sample. Naive CD45RAhigh/CD27high T cell percentages were measured by flow cytometry on a PBMC aliquot from every donor. The rearrangement joined TRBV7-9 to TRBJ2-3; the D gene is possibly TRBD1 or TRBD2, with 6 bases matching each. The specimen sequenced was blood. The TCR comes from a man aged 25-45 years in good health. The CDR3 protein sequence reads: CASSSRDSRGTDTQYF. The nucleotide sequence reads as follows: TGTGCCAGCAGCTCCCGGGACTCTAGGGGGACAGATACGCAGTATTTT.